This TCR beta chain came from a study of OX40 agonist ivuxolimab in advanced cancers. Study in general: With ivuxolimab, an agonistic anti-OX40 (CD134) antibody, patients were treated.

Study-wide points: In the expanded peripheral T cells, antigen specificity was never determined.

For this clone: The antigen remains unidentified.

V was trimmed by 8 bases and J by 9 bases, leaving 14 bases between them. The germline V gene has CDR1 LNHNV and CDR2 YYDKDF (reference sequence). This CDR3 has 13 residues. TCRdb keeps only in-frame clones here, not all; method: immunoSEQ multiplex PCR. The top ten clones hold approximately 0.3% of a sample with tens of thousands of clones, about 88% of them seen once. This sequence originates from an adult with an advanced solid tumor such as melanoma, head and neck, liver or kidney cancer. The sample was CD4+ or CD8+ T cells sorted from blood, taken in a trial of the OX40 agonist ivuxolimab. The rearrangement uses TRBV15 and TRBJ1-6, with D possibly being TRBD1 (5 bases). The CDR3 bases are TGTGCCACCTGCGGACAAATGGGTTCACCCCTCCACTTT. The encoded protein is CATCGQMGSPLHF.